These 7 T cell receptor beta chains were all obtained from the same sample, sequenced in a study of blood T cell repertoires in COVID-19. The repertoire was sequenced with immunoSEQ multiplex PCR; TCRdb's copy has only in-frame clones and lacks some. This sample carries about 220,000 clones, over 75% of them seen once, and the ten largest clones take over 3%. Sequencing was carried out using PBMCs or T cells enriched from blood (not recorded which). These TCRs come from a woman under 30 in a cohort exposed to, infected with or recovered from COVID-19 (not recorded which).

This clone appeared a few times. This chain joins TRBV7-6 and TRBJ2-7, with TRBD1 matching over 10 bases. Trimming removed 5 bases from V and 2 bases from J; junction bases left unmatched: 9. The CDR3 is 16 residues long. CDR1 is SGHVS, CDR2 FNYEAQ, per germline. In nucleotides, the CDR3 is TGTGCCAGCAGCAAGGACTTGGGGACAGGGGCCTACGAGCAGTACTTC. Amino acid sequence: CASSKDLGTGAYEQYF. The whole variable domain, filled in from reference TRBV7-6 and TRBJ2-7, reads GAGVSQSPRYKVTKRGQDVALRCDPISGHVSLYWYRQALGQGPEFLTYFNYEAQQDKSGLPNDRFSAERPEGSISTLTIQRTEQRDSAMYRCASSKDLGTGAYEQYFGPGTRLTVT.

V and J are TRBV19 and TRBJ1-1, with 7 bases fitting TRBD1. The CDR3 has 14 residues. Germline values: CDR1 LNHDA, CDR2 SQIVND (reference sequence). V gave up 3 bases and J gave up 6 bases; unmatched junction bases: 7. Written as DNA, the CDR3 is TGTGCCAGTAGTATTGTAAAGGGGGCTTCTGAAGCTTTCTTT. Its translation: CASSIVKGASEAFF.

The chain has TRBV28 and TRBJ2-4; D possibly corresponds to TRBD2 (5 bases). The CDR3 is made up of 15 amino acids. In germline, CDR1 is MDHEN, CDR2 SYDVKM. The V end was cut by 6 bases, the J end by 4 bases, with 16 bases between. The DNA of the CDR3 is TGTGCCAGCAGCCAATCCGCGACGGGGAAAAACATTCAGTACTTC. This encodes CASSQSATGKNIQYF.

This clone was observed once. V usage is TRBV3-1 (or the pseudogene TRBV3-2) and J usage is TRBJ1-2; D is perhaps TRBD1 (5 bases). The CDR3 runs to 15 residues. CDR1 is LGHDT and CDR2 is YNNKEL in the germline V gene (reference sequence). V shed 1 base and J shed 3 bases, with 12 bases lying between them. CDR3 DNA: TGTGCCAGCAGCCAAGGCAGGGTAGCGGACTATGGCTACACCTTC. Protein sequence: CASSQGRVADYGYTF.

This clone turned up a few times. CDR3: CASSLQENTEAFF. The CDR3 DNA is TGCGCCAGCAGCTTGCAGGAGAACACTGAAGCTTTCTTT. V gene TRBV5-1 combines with J gene TRBJ1-1; no clear D gene. Germline CDR1 reads SGHRS; CDR2 reads YFSETQ. The germline V and J ends were trimmed by 1 base and 1 base, with 5 bases remaining between them. This CDR3 has 13 residues.

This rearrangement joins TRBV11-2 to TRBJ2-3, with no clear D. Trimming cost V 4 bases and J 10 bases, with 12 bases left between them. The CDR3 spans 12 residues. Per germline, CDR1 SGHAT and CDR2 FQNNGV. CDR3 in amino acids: CASSSPRESQYF. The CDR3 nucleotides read TGTGCCAGCAGCTCCCCGCGCGAATCGCAGTATTTT.

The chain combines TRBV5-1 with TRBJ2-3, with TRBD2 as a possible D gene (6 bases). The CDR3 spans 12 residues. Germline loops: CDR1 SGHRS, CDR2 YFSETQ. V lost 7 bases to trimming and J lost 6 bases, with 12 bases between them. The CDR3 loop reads CASGAGSDTQYF. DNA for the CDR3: TGCGCCAGCGGGGCGGGGAGTGATACGCAGTATTTT.